One sample yielded the 11 T cell receptor beta chains listed below, sequenced in a study of response to subunit inactivated influenza vaccine. TCRdb re-derived calls from the RT-PCR reads in MiXCR, one entry per CDR3 protein. The table has about 780,000 distinct CDR3 sequences, about 18% seen once. This material consisted of PBMCs from blood, taken 5 to 6 days after vaccination. These receptors were collected from a man in his forties or fifties who received an inactivated influenza vaccine.

This clonotype was counted only a few times. This chain uses TRBV7-2 with TRBJ2-1; 16 bases match TRBD2. The J segment lost 6 bases and the V segment lost 0 bases, leaving 5 bases of the junction unmatched. Per the germline V gene, CDR1 is SGHTA and CDR2 is FQGNSA. The CDR3 is 18 residues long. CDR3 nucleotide sequence: TGTGCCAGCAGCTTAGCGGGGACTAGCGGGAGGGCCCTCAATGAGCAGTTCTTC. Translated: CASSLAGTSGRALNEQFF.

This clonotype appeared a few times. The chain uses TRBV10-3 and TRBJ1-3; D is uncertain. Germline V gene data show CDR1 as ENHRY and CDR2 as SYGVKD. The CDR3 consists of 14 residues. V was shortened by 4 bases and J by 0 bases, with 7 bases between the two germline ends. The CDR3 spells CAISGTDSGNTIYF. CDR3 DNA: TGTGCCATCAGTGGGACCGACTCTGGAAACACCATATATTTT.

This chain joins TRBV4-1 and TRBJ2-5, with TRBD1 identical over 7 bases. The CDR3 covers 15 residues. V was clipped by 0 bases and J by 5 bases; unmatched bases: 6. Germline V lookup: CDR1 MGHRA, CDR2 YSYEKL. The CDR3 region is CASSQDQRGLETQYF. For the CDR3, the DNA is TGCGCCAGCAGCCAAGATCAGAGGGGGCTGGAGACCCAGTACTTC.

The sample holds a few counts of this clonotype. The chain carries TRBV20-1 and TRBJ2-1; D is unresolved. Trimming shortened V by 3 bases and J by 5 bases, and 14 bases separated the two germline ends. CDR3 length: 14 residues. CDR1 is DFQATT, CDR2 SNEGSKA, per germline (reference sequence). CDR3 in DNA: TGCAGTGCTAGTCTTGGCTCTACTAACAATGAGCAGTTCTTC. Translation gives CSASLGSTNNEQFF.

This clonotype has only a few counts. V gene TRBV10-3 combines with J gene TRBJ2-3; D is uncertain. The CDR3 extends over 13 amino acids. Germline V gene data show CDR1 as ENHRY and CDR2 as SYGVKD. The V and J ends lost 4 bases and 5 bases respectively, with 10 bases between them. DNA of the CDR3: TGTGCCATCAGTGGTAGAAATGGAGATACGCAGTATTTT. This codes for CAISGRNGDTQYF.

This clonotype came up many times. This chain connects TRBV11-2 to TRBJ1-2, with 10 bases matching TRBD1. There are 15 residues in the CDR3. V shed 4 bases and J 5 bases; nucleotides not matched to a gene: 7. Looked up from germline, CDR1 is SGHAT and CDR2 is FQNNGV. In nucleotides, the CDR3 is TGTGCCAGCAGCTCGACTCGGACAGGGGGATATGGCTACACCTTC. Encoded protein: CASSSTRTGGYGYTF.

The chain combines TRBV11-2 with TRBJ2-3; 15 bases map to TRBD2. The length of the CDR3 is 17 residues. CDR1 and CDR2 from the germline V gene are SGHAT and FQNNGV. V lost 6 bases to trimming and J lost 4 bases; unmatched junction nucleotides: 8. CDR3 coding DNA: TGTGCCAGCAGAAAGCCCGGGACTAGCGGGAGGTCAGATACGCAGTATTTT. Its protein product is CASRKPGTSGRSDTQYF.

This clonotype was observed a handful of times. The chain combines TRBV7-2 with TRBJ2-7; TRBD1 or TRBD2 may be the D gene (5 bases each). Germline values: CDR1 SGHTA, CDR2 FQGNSA. The CDR3 contains 14 residues. The V gene lost 1 base and the J gene lost 5 bases, with 12 bases spanning the gap. The CDR3 bases are TGTGCCAGCAGCTTAGTACAGGCGAGGGACGAGCAGTACTTC. This gives the protein CASSLVQARDEQYF.

This clonotype was counted between two and nine times. The CDR3 region is CASSPDRGHEQYF. DNA of the CDR3: TGTGCCAGCAGCCCCGACAGAGGCCACGAGCAGTACTTC. This sequence joins TRBV7-2 and TRBJ2-7; TRBD1 might be the D (5 bases). Germline CDR1 and CDR2: SGHTA and FQGNSA. V gave up 5 bases and J gave up 5 bases, with 13 bases separating them. CDR3 length: 13 amino acids.

This clonotype was counted ten times or more. The rearrangement uses TRBV12-3 or TRBV12-4 and TRBJ2-1; D is undetermined. With 1 base removed from V and 0 bases from J, the gap between germline ends came to 10 bases. The CDR3 length is 16 residues. Written as DNA, the CDR3 is TGTGCCAGCAGTTTAGGTCTGGTAAGCTCCTACAATGAGCAGTTCTTC. Its protein product is CASSLGLVSSYNEQFF.

This clonotype appeared a few times. The chain couples TRBV7-9 to TRBJ2-5; TRBD1 might be the D (6 bases). V lost 1 base and J lost 4, with 10 bases in between. The CDR3 totals 14 residues. Germline assignment: CDR1 SEHNR and CDR2 FQNEAQ (reference sequence). In nucleotides, the CDR3 is TGTGCCAGCAGCTTAGACACAGGGCGAGAGACCCAGTACTTC. It encodes CASSLDTGRETQYF.